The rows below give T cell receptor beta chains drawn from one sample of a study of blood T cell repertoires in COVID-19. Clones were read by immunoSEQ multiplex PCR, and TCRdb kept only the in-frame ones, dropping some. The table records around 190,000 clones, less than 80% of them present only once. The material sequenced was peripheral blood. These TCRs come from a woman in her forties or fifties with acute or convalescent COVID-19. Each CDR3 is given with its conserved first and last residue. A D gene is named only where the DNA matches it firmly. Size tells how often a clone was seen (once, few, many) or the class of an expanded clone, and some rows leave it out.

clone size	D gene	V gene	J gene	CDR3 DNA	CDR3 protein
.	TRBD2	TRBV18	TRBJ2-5	TGTGCCAGCTCAAACATGGCGGGAGGCCAAGAGACCCAGTACTTC	CASSNMAGGQETQYF
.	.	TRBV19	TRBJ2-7	TGTGCCAGTAGTATATTCGGGTCTACCTACGAGCAGTACTTC	CASSIFGSTYEQYF
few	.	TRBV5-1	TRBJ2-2	TGCGCCAGCAGCCCTATCAGGGGGGCCACCGGGGAGCTGTTTTTT	CASSPIRGATGELFF
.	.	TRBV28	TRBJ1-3	TGTGCCAGCAGTCCGGGGGACCTCTCCTCTGGAAACACCATATATTTT	CASSPGDLSSGNTIYF
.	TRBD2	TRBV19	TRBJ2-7	TGTGCCAGTAGTATCGCGGGGGGTTACGAGCAGTACTTC	CASSIAGGYEQYF
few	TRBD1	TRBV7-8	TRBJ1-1	TGTGCCAGCCAGGGGGCTAAGTACACTGAAGCTTTCTTT	CASQGAKYTEAFF
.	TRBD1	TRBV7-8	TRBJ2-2	TGTGCCAGCAGCCGAGGGACAGGAACTTCGAACACCGGGGAGCTGTTTTTT	CASSRGTGTSNTGELFF
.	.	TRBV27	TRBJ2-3	TGTGCCAGCAGTTATTCCGGTTCTAGCACAGATACGCAGTATTTT	CASSYSGSSTDTQYF
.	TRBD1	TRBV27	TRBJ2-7	TGTGCCAGCAAATCCGGGCTTGACAGGGGGACCTCCTACGAGCAGTACTTC	CASKSGLDRGTSYEQYF
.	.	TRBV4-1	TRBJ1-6	TGCGCCAGCAGCCCTTTAGGACTGGCCGGCTCCTATAATTCACCCCTCCACTTT	CASSPLGLAGSYNSPLHF
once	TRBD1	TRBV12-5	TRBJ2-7	TGTGCTAGTGCCCGGGGACAGGGAGCCTACGAGCAGTACTTC	CASARGQGAYEQYF
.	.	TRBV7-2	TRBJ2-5	TGTGCCAGCACTCCTCTCGGGGGGCCGGAGACCCAGTACTTC	CASTPLGGPETQYF
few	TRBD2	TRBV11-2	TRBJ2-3	TGTGCCAGCAGCCAACTAGCGGGGGGGACCACAGATACGCAGTATTTT	CASSQLAGGTTDTQYF
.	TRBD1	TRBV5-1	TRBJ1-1	TGCGCCAGCAGGGTCGGAGGGGGCGGCACTGAAGCTTTCTTT	CASRVGGGGTEAFF
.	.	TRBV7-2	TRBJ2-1	TGTGCCAGCAGCTCGGGTCGCCCGGGCTACAATGAGCAGTTCTTC	CASSSGRPGYNEQFF
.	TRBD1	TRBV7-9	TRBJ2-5	TGTGCCAGCAGCTGGGGACAGGGAGGGGAGACCCAGTACTTC	CASSWGQGGETQYF
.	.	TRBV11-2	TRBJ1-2	TGTGCCAGCAGCTTAGATCCAGGCGTCGGCTACACCTTC	CASSLDPGVGYTF
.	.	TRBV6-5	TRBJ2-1	TGTGCCAGCAGTTACTCGATACAGGCGAGGAATGAGCAGTTCTTC	CASSYSIQARNEQFF
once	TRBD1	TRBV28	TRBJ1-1	TGTGCCAGCAGTTTCACAGGGGTGAACACTGAAGCTTTCTTT	CASSFTGVNTEAFF
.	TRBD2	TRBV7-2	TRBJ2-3	TGTGCCAGCAGCTTCCTGGGGGGGATGGGTGATACGCAGTATTTT	CASSFLGGMGDTQYF
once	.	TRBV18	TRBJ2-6	TGTGCCAGCTCACCCACGCGGGGGGCCAACGTCCTGACTTTC	CASSPTRGANVLTF
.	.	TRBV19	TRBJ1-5	TGTGCCACCCTGGACAGAAGCAATCAGCCCCAGCATTTT	CATLDRSNQPQHF
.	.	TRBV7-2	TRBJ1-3	TGTGCCAGCAGCTCCGGGGTCCGGCGCTCTGGAAACACCATATATTTT	CASSSGVRRSGNTIYF